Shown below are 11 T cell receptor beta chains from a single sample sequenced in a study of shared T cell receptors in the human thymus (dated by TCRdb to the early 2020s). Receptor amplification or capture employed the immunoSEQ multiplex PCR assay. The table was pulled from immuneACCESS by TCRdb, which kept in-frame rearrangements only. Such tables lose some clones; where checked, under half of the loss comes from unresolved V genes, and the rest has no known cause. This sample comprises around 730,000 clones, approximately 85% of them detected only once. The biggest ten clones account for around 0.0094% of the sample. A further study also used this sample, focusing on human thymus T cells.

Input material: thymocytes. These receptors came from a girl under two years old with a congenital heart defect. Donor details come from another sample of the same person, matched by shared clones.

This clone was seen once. CDR3 coding DNA: TGTGCCAGCAGCCACACTAGAAACCTATCAGGAATCTATGGCTACACCTTC. Protein: CASSHTRNLSGIYGYTF. The V and J genes are TRBV16 and TRBJ1-2; D is undetermined. This CDR3 is 17 amino acids long. Germline CDR1 and CDR2: KGHSY and FQNENV. V was cut by 3 bases and J by 4 bases, with 21 bases left in between.

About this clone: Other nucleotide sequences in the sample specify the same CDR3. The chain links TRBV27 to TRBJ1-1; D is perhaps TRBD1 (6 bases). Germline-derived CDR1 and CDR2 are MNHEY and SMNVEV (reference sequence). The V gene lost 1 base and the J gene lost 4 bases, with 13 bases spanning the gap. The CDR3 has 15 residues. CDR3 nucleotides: TGTGCCAGCAGTTTATTAGGGGGTCGGGGCACTGAAGCTTTCTTT. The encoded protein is CASSLLGGRGTEAFF.

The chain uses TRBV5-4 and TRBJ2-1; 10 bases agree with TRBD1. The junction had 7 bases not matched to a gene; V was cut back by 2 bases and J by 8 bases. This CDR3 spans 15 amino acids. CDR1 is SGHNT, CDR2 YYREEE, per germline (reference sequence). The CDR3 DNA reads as TGTGCCAGCAGCTTCCGGGACAGGGGCAAATATGAGCAGTTCTTC. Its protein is CASSFRDRGKYEQFF.

CDR3 region: CASSSVRDRAKQKSREQYF. The CDR3 DNA follows: TGTGCCAGCAGCTCCGTCCGGGACAGGGCTAAACAAAAATCGAGGGAGCAGTACTTC. The chain has TRBV5-6 and TRBJ2-7, with 9 bases fitting TRBD1. Losses at the gene ends were 3 bases for V and 7 bases for J; bases not matched to a gene: 23. Germline assignment: CDR1 SGHDT and CDR2 YYEEEE. CDR3 length equals 19 residues.

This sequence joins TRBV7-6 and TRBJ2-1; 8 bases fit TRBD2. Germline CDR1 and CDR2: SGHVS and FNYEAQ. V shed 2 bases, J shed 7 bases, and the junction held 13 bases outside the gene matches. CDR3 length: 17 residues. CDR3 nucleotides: TGTGCCAGCAGCTTATCAGATCAGTCGGGGGGGCCAAATGAGCAGTTCTTC. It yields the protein CASSLSDQSGGPNEQFF.

The CDR3 region is CASSIDRAVRPQHF. The CDR3 bases are TGTGCCAGCAGTATTGACAGGGCTGTCAGGCCCCAGCATTTT. This chain links TRBV6-1 with TRBJ1-5; TRBD1 agrees at 7 bases. The V gene's germline CDR1 is MNHNS and CDR2 SASEGT. The CDR3 is made up of 14 amino acids. After removal of 5 bases from V and 9 bases from J, the junction contained 10 bases not matched to a gene.

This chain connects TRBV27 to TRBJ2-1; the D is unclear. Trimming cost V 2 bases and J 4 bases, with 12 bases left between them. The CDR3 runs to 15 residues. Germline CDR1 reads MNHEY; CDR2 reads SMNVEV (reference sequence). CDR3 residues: CASSLIHSLYNEQFF. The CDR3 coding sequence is TGTGCCAGCAGTTTAATCCACTCCCTTTACAATGAGCAGTTCTTC.

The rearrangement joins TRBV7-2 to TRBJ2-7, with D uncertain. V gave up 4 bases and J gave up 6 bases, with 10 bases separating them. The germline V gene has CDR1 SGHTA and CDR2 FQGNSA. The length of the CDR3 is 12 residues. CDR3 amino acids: CASSSPRIEQYF. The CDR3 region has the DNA TGTGCCAGCAGCTCCCCGAGGATCGAGCAGTACTTC.

CDR3 amino acids: CASKGGVDTIYF. The CDR3 region has the DNA TGTGCCAGCAAGGGGGGGGTCGACACCATATATTTT. The V call is TRBV11-2, the J call TRBJ1-3; TRBD1 might be the D (6 bases). The CDR3 runs 12 residues. The germline V gene has CDR1 SGHAT and CDR2 FQNNGV. Deletions cut 7 bases from V and 8 bases from J, with 12 bases between. The full variable domain, rest sourced from reference TRBV11-2 and TRBJ1-3, is EAGVAQSPRYKIIEKRQSVAFWCNPISGHATLYWYQQILGQGPKLLIQFQNNGVVDDSQLPKDRFSAERLKGVDSTLKIQPAKLEDSAVYLCASKGGVDTIYFGEGSWLTVV.

The CDR3 DNA is TGCGCCAGCAGCCAAGATTACCGGACTAGCGGGGGTAATTTCGAGACCCAGTACTTC. It specifies CASSQDYRTSGGNFETQYF. V gene TRBV4-3 combines with J gene TRBJ2-5; 13 bases match TRBD2. Germline V gene data show CDR1 as LGHNA and CDR2 as YSLEER. V lost 0 bases and J lost 5; bases outside the gene matches: 12. There are 19 residues in the CDR3.

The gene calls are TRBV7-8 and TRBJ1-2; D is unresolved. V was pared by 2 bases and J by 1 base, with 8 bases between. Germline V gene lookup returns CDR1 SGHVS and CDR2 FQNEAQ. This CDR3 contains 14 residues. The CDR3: CASSLFNFNYGYTF. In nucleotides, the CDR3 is TGTGCCAGCAGCTTATTCAATTTTAACTATGGCTACACCTTC.